The subject of this entry is one TCR beta chain. The antigen remains unidentified. The data originate from a study of STAT5B mutations in CD4+ large granular lymphocyte leukemia. Study-wide results and limits: Compared with healthy controls (2/35), patient top clones favored TRBV06 (8/27).

TCRdb's table, derived via immunoSEQ multiplex PCR, lists solely in-frame clones and lacks some. Of around 48,000 clones listed, approximately 70% are singletons. Control samples were healthy donors' buffy coats. Looked up from germline, CDR1 is SGHRS and CDR2 is YFSETQ. The CDR3 runs 13 residues. The V gene lost 0 bases and the J gene lost 5 bases, with 7 bases spanning the gap. The TCR comes from a human donor in good health. Sequencing input: CD4+ T cells from blood buffy coats. This chain links TRBV5-1 with TRBJ2-3, with D possibly matching TRBD2 (5 bases). The CDR3 region is CASSLGRGDTQYF. In DNA, the CDR3 is TGCGCCAGCAGCTTGGGCCGGGGAGATACGCAGTATTTT.